A single T cell receptor beta chain is shown here with its context. There are 15 residues in the CDR3. Germline CDR1 and CDR2: KGHSH and LQKENI. V was cut by 2 bases and J by 5 bases, with 15 bases left in between. This sample stems from a study of shared T cell receptors in the human thymus. Generated by immunoSEQ multiplex PCR, the TCRdb table keeps only in-frame clones and is missing some. The sample shows about 610,000 clones, around 87% of them seen only once. This same sample was also taken into another study, of human thymus T cells. Turning to that study: Those donating were healthy Finnish infants in corrective surgery for congenital heart defects. Gene usage (both V and J) appeared biased in thymic and blood repertoires. Thymic repertoires overlap heavily among unrelated individuals, related research has reported.

The chain has TRBV18 and TRBJ2-5, with a weak D call TRBD2 (5 bases). Sequencing input: thymocytes. This clonotype originated in a boy younger than two with a congenital heart defect. The CDR3 DNA follows: TGTGCCAGCTCACCAGTGAGGGTAGCCAGGGAGACCCAGTACTTC. Its translation: CASSPVRVARETQYF.